A selection of T cell receptor beta chains follows, all from one sample in a study of blood T cells in healthy people across ages. MiXCR was run by TCRdb on the 5' RACE reads, yielding one entry per CDR3 protein. The sample includes 1.4 million to 1.5 million distinct CDR3 sequences, 42% of them seen just once. The sample taken for sequencing was blood. These receptors were collected from a woman between 18 and 29 years old in good health. The CDR3 runs from the conserved cysteine through the conserved F or W. Fields, in order: D gene, V gene, clone size, J gene, CDR3 protein, CDR3 DNA. The D gene is left open where the match is weak. Clone size appears in some rows only: once, few, many, or a class for an expanded clone.

d_call: -
v_call: TRBV24-1
clone_size: -
j_call: TRBJ1-1
cdr3_aa: CATSSGAIKGKNTEAFF
cdr3_nt: TGTGCCACCAGTTCTGGGGCGATCAAGGGGAAGAACACTGAAGCTTTCTTT

d_call: -
v_call: TRBV12-3/TRBV12-4
clone_size: few
j_call: TRBJ1-2
cdr3_aa: CASSWDGNYGYTF
cdr3_nt: TGTGCCAGCAGCTGGGACGGAAACTATGGCTACACCTTC

d_call: -
v_call: TRBV12-3/TRBV12-4
clone_size: -
j_call: TRBJ2-3
cdr3_aa: CASSRRDFTDTQYF
cdr3_nt: TGTGCCAGCAGCAGAAGGGACTTCACAGATACGCAGTATTTT

d_call: TRBD1
v_call: TRBV5-5
clone_size: many
j_call: TRBJ2-7
cdr3_aa: CASRLPGQGSGQYF
cdr3_nt: TGTGCCAGCAGATTACCGGGACAGGGCTCGGGGCAGTACTTC

d_call: TRBD2
v_call: TRBV29-1
clone_size: -
j_call: TRBJ2-3
cdr3_aa: CSVEGGGTTDTQYF
cdr3_nt: TGCAGCGTTGAGGGCGGGGGAACCACAGATACGCAGTATTTT

d_call: -
v_call: TRBV9
clone_size: -
j_call: TRBJ2-3
cdr3_aa: CTSSSQGDTQYF
cdr3_nt: TGTACCAGCAGCTCCCAGGGAGATACGCAGTATTTT

d_call: TRBD2
v_call: TRBV20-1
clone_size: -
j_call: TRBJ2-3
cdr3_aa: CSATQTGTTRTQYF
cdr3_nt: TGCAGTGCTACCCAGACCGGGACTACCCGAACGCAGTATTTT

d_call: TRBD2
v_call: TRBV7-8
clone_size: few
j_call: TRBJ2-1
cdr3_aa: CASSPALSGGPYNEQFF
cdr3_nt: TGTGCCAGCAGCCCCGCCCTTAGCGGGGGCCCCTACAATGAGCAGTTCTTC

d_call: -
v_call: TRBV7-9
clone_size: -
j_call: TRBJ2-4
cdr3_aa: CASSWGPGGNIQYF
cdr3_nt: TGTGCCAGCAGCTGGGGGCCGGGGGGAAACATTCAGTACTTC

d_call: TRBD2
v_call: TRBV4-1
clone_size: -
j_call: TRBJ2-5
cdr3_aa: CASSQDNGLVQETQYF
cdr3_nt: TGCGCCAGCAGCCAAGATAACGGACTAGTACAAGAGACCCAGTACTTC

d_call: TRBD1
v_call: TRBV6-6
clone_size: -
j_call: TRBJ1-1
cdr3_aa: CASSFTGQASSEAFF
cdr3_nt: TGTGCCAGCAGTTTCACGGGACAGGCCTCATCGGAAGCTTTCTTT

d_call: TRBD2
v_call: TRBV20-1
clone_size: -
j_call: TRBJ2-5
cdr3_aa: CSARAETSVYNEQYF
cdr3_nt: TGCAGTGCTAGAGCGGAGACTAGCGTTTACAATGAGCAGTACTTC

d_call: TRBD2
v_call: TRBV15
clone_size: -
j_call: TRBJ2-3
cdr3_aa: CATSRPRVERGPTDTQYF
cdr3_nt: TGTGCCACCAGCAGACCTCGGGTCGAGCGGGGGCCCACAGATACGCAGTATTTT

d_call: TRBD2
v_call: TRBV4-2
clone_size: few
j_call: TRBJ2-7
cdr3_aa: CASSQNPTSESEQYF
cdr3_nt: TGTGCCAGCAGTCAAAACCCGACTAGCGAGTCCGAGCAGTACTTC

d_call: -
v_call: TRBV28
clone_size: -
j_call: TRBJ2-1
cdr3_aa: CASSPGTLGETQFF
cdr3_nt: TGTGCCAGCAGTCCTGGGACGTTGGGGGAGACCCAGTTCTTC

d_call: -
v_call: TRBV6-5
clone_size: few
j_call: TRBJ2-5
cdr3_aa: CASSLGGGRLETQYF
cdr3_nt: TGTGCCAGCAGTTTGGGGGGGGGGCGGTTGGAGACCCAGTACTTC

d_call: -
v_call: TRBV3-1
clone_size: few
j_call: TRBJ2-3
cdr3_aa: CASSQGLVGAHPSTDTQYF
cdr3_nt: TGTGCCAGCAGCCAAGGTCTCGTAGGGGCCCACCCTAGCACAGATACGCAGTATTTT

d_call: -
v_call: TRBV7-3
clone_size: -
j_call: TRBJ1-2
cdr3_aa: CASSSSRDVSLGYTF
cdr3_nt: TGTGCCAGCAGCTCCTCGAGGGACGTCTCCTTAGGCTACACCTTC

d_call: TRBD1
v_call: TRBV20-1
clone_size: -
j_call: TRBJ2-2
cdr3_aa: CSALDRGRTGELFF
cdr3_nt: TGCAGTGCTCTAGACAGGGGAAGGACCGGGGAGCTGTTTTTT

d_call: -
v_call: TRBV12-3/TRBV12-4
clone_size: -
j_call: TRBJ1-2
cdr3_aa: CASSLQDPYQNYGYTF
cdr3_nt: TGTGCCAGCAGTTTACAGGATCCCTATCAGAACTATGGCTACACCTTC

d_call: TRBD2
v_call: TRBV27
clone_size: few
j_call: TRBJ2-5
cdr3_aa: CASSTSGGRGETQYF
cdr3_nt: TGTGCCAGCAGTACTAGCGGGGGGCGAGGAGAGACCCAGTACTTC

d_call: -
v_call: TRBV6-1
clone_size: -
j_call: TRBJ2-4
cdr3_aa: CASTRMGALGPVAKNIQYF
cdr3_nt: TGTGCCAGCACCAGGATGGGGGCGCTCGGGCCAGTAGCCAAAAACATTCAGTACTTC

d_call: TRBD1
v_call: TRBV14
clone_size: few
j_call: TRBJ1-3
cdr3_aa: CASSQVAGGMRNTIYF
cdr3_nt: TGTGCCAGCAGCCAAGTGGCAGGGGGGATGAGAAACACCATATATTTT

d_call: -
v_call: TRBV7-9
clone_size: few
j_call: TRBJ1-6
cdr3_aa: CASSRTTGTLGSPLHF
cdr3_nt: TGTGCCAGCAGCCGCACTACCGGGACTTTAGGATCACCCCTCCACTTT

d_call: TRBD1
v_call: TRBV20-1
clone_size: -
j_call: TRBJ1-4
cdr3_aa: CSAPQGNNEKLFF
cdr3_nt: TGCAGTGCTCCACAGGGGAATAATGAAAAACTGTTTTTT

d_call: -
v_call: TRBV6-6
clone_size: -
j_call: TRBJ2-3
cdr3_aa: CATHAKGHTDTQYF
cdr3_nt: TGTGCCACGCACGCCAAGGGCCACACAGATACGCAGTATTTT

d_call: -
v_call: TRBV10-3
clone_size: -
j_call: TRBJ2-1
cdr3_aa: CAVGSSYNEQFF
cdr3_nt: TGTGCCGTCGGGAGCTCCTACAATGAGCAGTTCTTC

d_call: TRBD1
v_call: TRBV7-2
clone_size: -
j_call: TRBJ1-2
cdr3_aa: CASSPGTGPRYGYTF
cdr3_nt: TGTGCCAGCAGCCCTGGGACAGGTCCTCGCTATGGCTACACCTTC

d_call: -
v_call: TRBV20-1
clone_size: few
j_call: TRBJ1-1
cdr3_aa: CSARPKVGQLEAFF
cdr3_nt: TGCAGTGCTAGACCGAAAGTCGGACAGCTAGAAGCTTTCTTT

d_call: TRBD2
v_call: TRBV6-5
clone_size: -
j_call: TRBJ2-7
cdr3_aa: CASSYRLAGAVVWYEQYF
cdr3_nt: TGTGCCAGCAGTTACCGCCTAGCGGGGGCCGTAGTGTGGTACGAGCAGTACTTC

d_call: -
v_call: TRBV14
clone_size: -
j_call: TRBJ2-7
cdr3_aa: CASSPNYRPYKQYF
cdr3_nt: TGTGCCAGCAGCCCTAACTACAGGCCCTACAAGCAGTACTTC

d_call: TRBD1
v_call: TRBV2
clone_size: few
j_call: TRBJ1-2
cdr3_aa: CASSRQGRTNYGYTF
cdr3_nt: TGTGCCAGCTCCCGACAGGGGAGGACTAACTATGGCTACACCTTC

d_call: -
v_call: TRBV5-6
clone_size: few
j_call: TRBJ2-3
cdr3_aa: CASSPPPGSDTQYF
cdr3_nt: TGTGCCAGCAGCCCGCCTCCCGGGTCAGATACGCAGTATTTT

d_call: TRBD1
v_call: TRBV6-2/TRBV6-3
clone_size: many
j_call: TRBJ2-7
cdr3_aa: CASRRGPYEQYF
cdr3_nt: TGTGCCAGCCGTAGGGGGCCCTACGAGCAGTACTTC

d_call: -
v_call: TRBV10-3
clone_size: -
j_call: TRBJ2-7
cdr3_aa: CAIRTDLGGSYEQYF
cdr3_nt: TGTGCCATCAGGACGGACCTAGGGGGATCCTACGAGCAGTACTTC

d_call: TRBD2
v_call: TRBV9
clone_size: few
j_call: TRBJ2-5
cdr3_aa: CASSVRLAGEVETQYF
cdr3_nt: TGTGCCAGCAGCGTTCGACTAGCGGGAGAGGTTGAGACCCAGTACTTC

d_call: TRBD2
v_call: TRBV20-1
clone_size: -
j_call: TRBJ2-2
cdr3_aa: CSASLAGTGELFF
cdr3_nt: TGCAGTGCTAGTCTAGCGGGGACTGGGGAGCTGTTTTTT

d_call: -
v_call: TRBV27
clone_size: few
j_call: TRBJ2-5
cdr3_aa: CASSLLGRHQETQYF
cdr3_nt: TGTGCCAGCAGTTTATTAGGCAGACACCAAGAGACCCAGTACTTC

d_call: -
v_call: TRBV10-2
clone_size: -
j_call: TRBJ2-7
cdr3_aa: CASSDRPVYEQYF
cdr3_nt: TGCGCCAGCAGTGACAGGCCTGTCTACGAGCAGTACTTC

d_call: -
v_call: TRBV20-1
clone_size: -
j_call: TRBJ1-5
cdr3_aa: CSARSWTARYSNQPQHF
cdr3_nt: TGCAGTGCCAGGTCATGGACAGCTAGATATAGCAATCAGCCCCAGCATTTT

d_call: TRBD2
v_call: TRBV10-3
clone_size: -
j_call: TRBJ2-3
cdr3_aa: CAISRRLAGGSDTQYF
cdr3_nt: TGTGCCATCAGTAGGAGACTAGCGGGGGGTTCAGATACGCAGTATTTT

d_call: -
v_call: TRBV27
clone_size: few
j_call: TRBJ2-5
cdr3_aa: CASSLLSEKTQYF
cdr3_nt: TGTGCCAGCAGTTTATTGTCTGAAAAGACCCAGTACTTC

d_call: TRBD2
v_call: TRBV6-1
clone_size: -
j_call: TRBJ2-3
cdr3_aa: CASSEYGGRATDTQYF
cdr3_nt: TGTGCCAGCAGTGAATACGGCGGGAGGGCCACAGATACGCAGTATTTT

d_call: -
v_call: TRBV20-1
clone_size: -
j_call: TRBJ2-3
cdr3_aa: CSARDRTGPTDTQYF
cdr3_nt: TGCAGTGCTAGAGATCGAACGGGCCCCACAGATACGCAGTATTTT

d_call: TRBD2
v_call: TRBV4-1
clone_size: few
j_call: TRBJ2-7
cdr3_aa: CASSQESPLAGGPNSYNEQYF
cdr3_nt: TGCGCCAGCAGCCAAGAATCCCCACTAGCGGGAGGCCCCAACTCCTACAATGAGCAGTACTTC

d_call: -
v_call: TRBV6-2/TRBV6-3
clone_size: once
j_call: TRBJ2-1
cdr3_aa: CASSYFYEQFF
cdr3_nt: TGTGCCAGCAGTTATTTTTACGAGCAGTTCTTC

d_call: -
v_call: TRBV11-2
clone_size: -
j_call: TRBJ1-6
cdr3_aa: CASSLVTSPLHF
cdr3_nt: TGTGCCAGCAGCTTAGTGACTTCACCCCTCCACTTT

d_call: -
v_call: TRBV5-1
clone_size: -
j_call: TRBJ2-3
cdr3_aa: CASTVASGYPSTDTQYF
cdr3_nt: TGCGCCAGCACTGTAGCATCGGGATATCCTAGCACAGATACGCAGTATTTT

d_call: -
v_call: TRBV28
clone_size: -
j_call: TRBJ2-5
cdr3_aa: CASSFRGGGAETQYF
cdr3_nt: TGTGCCAGCAGTTTCCGGGGAGGGGGCGCGGAGACCCAGTACTTC

d_call: -
v_call: TRBV20-1
clone_size: -
j_call: TRBJ1-1
cdr3_aa: CSARDGPGRAFF
cdr3_nt: TGCAGTGCTAGAGATGGGCCAGGGAGAGCTTTCTTT

d_call: TRBD2
v_call: TRBV4-1
clone_size: -
j_call: TRBJ2-5
cdr3_aa: CASSPGPLAGSDEQYF
cdr3_nt: TGCGCCAGCAGCCCCGGCCCCCTAGCGGGGTCGGATGAGCAGTACTTC

d_call: TRBD2
v_call: TRBV20-1
clone_size: -
j_call: TRBJ2-1
cdr3_aa: CSARGLSGPSYNEQFF
cdr3_nt: TGCAGTGCTAGAGGTCTTAGCGGGCCTTCCTACAATGAGCAGTTCTTC

d_call: -
v_call: TRBV10-3
clone_size: -
j_call: TRBJ1-4
cdr3_aa: CAISQDFQPSEKLFF
cdr3_nt: TGTGCCATCAGCCAGGACTTTCAACCTTCAGAAAAACTGTTTTTT

d_call: -
v_call: TRBV6-1
clone_size: -
j_call: TRBJ1-3
cdr3_aa: CASSASRSGSSGNTIYF
cdr3_nt: TGTGCCAGCAGTGCGAGCCGATCGGGCAGCTCTGGAAACACCATATATTTT

d_call: TRBD1
v_call: TRBV28
clone_size: -
j_call: TRBJ2-1
cdr3_aa: CASRVTGDPSYNEQFF
cdr3_nt: TGTGCCAGCAGAGTGACAGGGGATCCCTCCTACAATGAGCAGTTCTTC